What follows describes a single TCR beta chain. Looked up from germline, CDR1 is MNHEY and CDR2 is SMNVEV (reference sequence). This CDR3 comprises 12 residues. V was pared by 4 bases and J by 6 bases, with 10 bases between. Original data processing: Reference gene primer amplification yielded estimated nucleated cell counts. TCRdb's table, derived via immunoSEQ multiplex PCR, lists solely in-frame clones and lacks some. V and J calls and clone size follow that table, whereas D and trimming were derived from the DNA. This table holds 100,000 to 150,000 clones, approximately 81% found once. This record comes from a study of blood T cell repertoires in COVID-19. Study at large: Specimens from acute and convalescent COVID-19 originated in the United States, Italy and Spain. Sample material is recorded as cDNA or gDNA derived from T cells, B-cell-depleted T cells, or PBMCs.

The sequenced sample was peripheral blood. The V and J genes are TRBV27 and TRBJ2-7; D is unresolved. This TCR came from a woman aged 45-65 years with acute or convalescent COVID-19. The CDR3 reads CASSSWSTEQYF. The CDR3 region has the DNA TGTGCCAGCAGTTCATGGAGTACCGAGCAGTACTTC.